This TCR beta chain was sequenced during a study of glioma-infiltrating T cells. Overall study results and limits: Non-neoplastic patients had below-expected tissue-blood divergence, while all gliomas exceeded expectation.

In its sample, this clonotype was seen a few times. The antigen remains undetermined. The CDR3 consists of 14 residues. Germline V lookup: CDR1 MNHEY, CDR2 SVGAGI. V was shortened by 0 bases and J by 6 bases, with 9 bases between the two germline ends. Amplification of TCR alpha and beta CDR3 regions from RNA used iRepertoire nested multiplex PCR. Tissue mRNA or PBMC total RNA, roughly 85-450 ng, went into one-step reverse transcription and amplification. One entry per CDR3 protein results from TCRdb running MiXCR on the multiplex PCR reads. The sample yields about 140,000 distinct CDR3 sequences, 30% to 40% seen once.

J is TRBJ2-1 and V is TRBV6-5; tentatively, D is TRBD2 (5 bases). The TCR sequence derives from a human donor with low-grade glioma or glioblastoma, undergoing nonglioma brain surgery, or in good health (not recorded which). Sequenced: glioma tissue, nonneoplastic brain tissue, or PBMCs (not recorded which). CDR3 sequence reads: CASSYSAGGNEQFF. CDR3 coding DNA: TGTGCCAGCAGTTACTCAGCAGGAGGCAATGAGCAGTTCTTC.